The TCR beta chain under discussion was sequenced for a study of blood T cells in healthy people across ages. Broader study findings: With age, beta diversity per million T cells declined roughly linearly, significantly by 30 to 50.

With a J-beta primer mix and a sample-barcoded 5' primer, a second PCR ran roughly 6 to 12 cycles. Each cDNA molecule received a tag from a template-switch adaptor that had 12 random nucleotides. TCRdb independently ran MiXCR on the 5' RACE reads; one entry per CDR3 protein. The table lists 780,000 or so distinct CDR3 sequences, 40% to 65% of them singletons. As for this clonotype: The antigen is undetermined.

The receptor was derived from a man at least 80 years old in good health. Sequences were obtained from blood.

CDR3 nucleotide sequence: TGTGCCAGCAGTGACGCGGGAGGAAACACCGGGGAGCTGTTTTTT. Amino acid sequence: CASSDAGGNTGELFF. The genes are TRBV28 and TRBJ2-2; the match to TRBD2 covers 8 bases. Germline CDR1 reads MDHEN; CDR2 reads SYDVKM. V lost 5 bases to trimming and J lost 2 bases; unmatched junction nucleotides: 4. The CDR3 covers 15 residues. The variable domain in full, completed from reference TRBV28 and TRBJ2-2, reads DVKVTQSSRYLVKRTGEKVFLECVQDMDHENMFWYRQDPGLGLRLIYFSYDVKMKEKGDIPEGYSVSREKKERFSLILESASTNQTSMYLCASSDAGGNTGELFFGEGSRLTVL.